This TCR beta chain comes out of a study of blood T cells in healthy people across ages. Study observations and caveats: As age increased, TCR beta diversity per million T cells fell in a roughly linear fashion. Compared with aged donors, long-lived donors showed fewer expanded clones, suggesting selection.

A note on this clonotype: Its antigen is unknown.

The germline CDR1 and CDR2 sequences are MNHEY and SVGEGT. Trimming took 0 bases from V and 3 from J, leaving 18 bases between them. This CDR3 comprises 17 residues. A J-beta primer mix and a sample-barcoded 5' primer were used in a second PCR of about 7 to 12 cycles. Each cDNA molecule was tagged by a template-switch adaptor with 12 random nucleotides. TCRdb re-derived calls from the 5' RACE reads in MiXCR, one entry per CDR3 protein. The table includes over 1,200,000 distinct CDR3 sequences, around 59% detected once. RNA extraction gave at least 5.5 micrograms of total RNA per sample. Specimen: blood. The V call is TRBV6-2 or TRBV6-3, the J call TRBJ2-7; D uncertain. This TCR derives from a young man in good health. In nucleotides, the CDR3 is TGTGCCAGCAGTTACTCCAAACTTAAAGGCGAACGCTACGAGCAGTACTTC. Amino acids: CASSYSKLKGERYEQYF.